Sequencing of this T cell receptor beta chain was carried out in a study of T cell repertoires in ileal Crohn's disease. Study at large: About 36% were active smokers at surgery; median disease duration was 7.9 years. Overall study findings and caveats: Compared with non-smokers, active smokers at surgery showed more clonal expansions.

Patients were adults with ileal or ileocolonic Crohn's disease needing resection. The CDR3 contains 13 residues. CDR1 MNHNY and CDR2 SVGAGI come from the germline V gene (reference sequence). With regard to this clone: Antigen specificity is unknown.

The table came from immunoSEQ multiplex PCR; TCRdb's copy has only in-frame clones and leaves some out. The sample holds tens of thousands of clones, about 81% seen once. This sequence joins TRBV6-6 and TRBJ2-5; D possibly corresponds to TRBD1 (6 bases). The DNA end is more similar to TRBJ2-7, so the J call may be wrong. The TCR sequence derives from an adult with Crohn's disease. The specimen sequenced was ileal tissue. CDR3 residues: CAGRTALSYEQYF. The CDR3 DNA follows: TGTGCCGGTAGGACAGCCCTTTCCTACGAGCAGTACTTC.